This T cell receptor (beta chain) derives from a study of shared clonotypes between healthy human individuals. This CDR3 is 17 amino acids long. Germline V lookup: CDR1 SEHNR, CDR2 FQNEAQ (reference sequence). Trimming cost V 3 bases and J 5 bases; bases outside gene matches: 12. When samples were unsorted, 85 million to 95 million PBMCs were used for genomic DNA. This clone has a handful of counts. As processed by the authors: As immunoSEQ supplied junction-only sequences (without quality scores), filtering differed. Method: immunoSEQ multiplex PCR; TCRdb's copy keeps in-frame clones and lacks some. The DNA gave D and trimming, while V, J and clone size come from that table. Of 550,000 to 600,000 clones listed, just over 75% are singletons.

The clonotype was recovered from a woman between 35 and 50 years old in good health. Some clones in this sample may be carry-over from other donors' samples. The J gene is TRBJ1-2, the V gene TRBV7-9; 10 nucleotides align to TRBD1. The sequencing sample was made of PBMCs. The CDR3 reads CASSLAGTGAIEYGYTF. The CDR3 DNA follows: TGTGCCAGCAGCTTGGCCGGGACAGGGGCTATAGAGTATGGCTACACCTTC.